This T cell receptor beta chain emerged from a study of T cell repertoires in cytomegalovirus infection. Overall study: Indicated by public TCR beta signatures were CMV infection and matching HLA type.

The CDR3 runs to 15 residues. Unmatched junction bases numbered 12, after V lost 8 bases and J lost 3 bases. Germline V gene sequence: CDR1 GTSNPN, CDR2 SVGIG (reference sequence). TCRdb re-analysed the reads in MiXCR, keeping a single row per CDR3 protein. The data hold 350,000 to 450,000 distinct CDR3 sequences, with about a sixth observed a single time. The clonotype was recovered from a human donor in good health (CMV status not recorded). Some clones in this sample may be carry-over from other donors' samples. The sequencing sample was made of PBMCs. The chain employs TRBV30 and TRBJ1-4; 7 nucleotides line up with TRBD1. CDR3 bases: TGTGCCGGTGCCCGGGACAGAGCATCTAATGAAAAACTGTTTTTT. Its translation: CAGARDRASNEKLFF.